This is a list of T cell receptor beta chains from one sample in a study of T cell responses to AZD1222 COVID-19 vaccine. TCRdb keeps only in-frame clones here, not all; method: immunoSEQ multiplex PCR. Of roughly 160,000 clones listed, more than 90% were seen once; the top ten hold 1.5% to 2%. The sequenced sample was peripheral blood, obtained on day 0 of AZD1222 vaccination. These receptors came from an adult in good health. The CDR3 runs from the conserved cysteine through the conserved F or W.

j_call v_call cdr3_aa
TRBJ1-3 TRBV5-1 CASSLGPQGSGNTIYF
TRBJ1-3 TRBV6-1 CASSERTAVSGNTIYF
TRBJ1-1 TRBV10-2 CASSEAGRGSTEAFF
TRBJ1-5 TRBV19 CASRGANQPQHF
TRBJ1-5 TRBV19 CASSMMGIENQPQHF
TRBJ1-2 TRBV11-2 CASSHARRGNYGYTF
TRBJ1-2 TRBV4-1 CASSHLPGPGSGYTF
TRBJ2-4 TRBV6-5 CASRYLDIQYF
TRBJ2-7 TRBV29-1 CSVEVGSFSYEQYF
TRBJ1-5 TRBV3-1/TRBV3-2 CASSLAASNQPQHF
TRBJ1-1 TRBV6-2/TRBV6-3 CASSRGAWEAFF
TRBJ2-7 TRBV11-2 CASSSDRTILYEQYF
TRBJ1-1 TRBV5-1 CASSLAGGAVNTEAFF
TRBJ1-2 TRBV6-5 CASSYGNYYGYTF
TRBJ1-1 TRBV9 CASSVDVGTEAFF
TRBJ1-6 TRBV6-5 CASSYYVTNSPLHF
TRBJ1-1 TRBV10-3 CAISEAGDPEAFF
TRBJ2-7 TRBV10-2 CASSQSSYEQYF
TRBJ2-4 TRBV7-9 CASSPDLLAKNIQYF
TRBJ1-1 TRBV15 CATSRTDREEHTEAFF
TRBJ2-2 TRBV19 CASKGAIGELFF
TRBJ2-5 TRBV6-2/TRBV6-3 CASSPRRETQYF
TRBJ1-5 TRBV19 CASNTRRTANQPQHF
TRBJ2-1 TRBV15 CATSRAGFNEQFF
TRBJ2-1 TRBV2 CASGYYNEQFF
TRBJ2-7 TRBV9 CASSVSQGTYEQYF
TRBJ1-1 TRBV5-1 CASSLGSNRNTEAFF
TRBJ2-7 TRBV7-2 CASSLVASGGVSSYEQYF
TRBJ2-3 TRBV4-1 CASSQLRQGTDTQYF
TRBJ2-7 TRBV3-1/TRBV3-2 CASRKQGALNEQYF
TRBJ1-1 TRBV6-2/TRBV6-3 CASSYDGVRTEAFF
TRBJ2-2 TRBV6-5 CASRYTERGNTGELFF
TRBJ1-6 TRBV6-4 CASKAQNNSPLHF
TRBJ2-1 TRBV7-3 CASSPGPVVHEQFF
TRBJ2-7 TRBV12-2 CASRQPGPRTSGGREQYF
TRBJ1-4 TRBV6-4 CASNPPRQGAFLEKLFF
TRBJ1-6 TRBV6-5 CASSYETGGYNSPLHF
TRBJ2-5 TRBV20-1 CSARVFGTQYF
TRBJ1-1 TRBV20-1 CSATRSPRAFF
TRBJ1-1 TRBV15 CATSREGQGLAEAFF
TRBJ2-1 TRBV15 CATSRTFSSNEQFF
TRBJ1-2 TRBV19 CASSPGQGGVYYGYTF
TRBJ2-6 TRBV7-9 CASSSLRGTYSGANVLTF
TRBJ2-3 TRBV19 CASSIGTGGGDTQYF
TRBJ1-3 TRBV18 CASSQGHTSSGNTIYF
TRBJ2-7 TRBV30 CAWTPGWGGHEQYF
TRBJ2-7 TRBV4-2 CASSQASGTGYEQYF
TRBJ1-2 TRBV5-1 CASSLWTGYGYTF
TRBJ1-1 TRBV6-5 CASGEMNTEAFF
TRBJ2-2 TRBV19 CASSQLTGGTGELFF
TRBJ2-7 TRBV6-5 CASRYAGQQSYEQYF
TRBJ2-7 TRBV27 CASTLRAGYEQYF
TRBJ2-1 TRBV27 CASSFTTHNEQFF
TRBJ2-7 TRBV7-2 CASSLKHPGTGFNEQYF
TRBJ2-3 TRBV5-1 CASSFSPGASADTQYF
TRBJ2-7 TRBV30 CAWSDTWGRGPEQYF
TRBJ1-2 TRBV30 CACPRAPGQSYGYTF
TRBJ1-4 TRBV19 CASSTLQGGEKLFF